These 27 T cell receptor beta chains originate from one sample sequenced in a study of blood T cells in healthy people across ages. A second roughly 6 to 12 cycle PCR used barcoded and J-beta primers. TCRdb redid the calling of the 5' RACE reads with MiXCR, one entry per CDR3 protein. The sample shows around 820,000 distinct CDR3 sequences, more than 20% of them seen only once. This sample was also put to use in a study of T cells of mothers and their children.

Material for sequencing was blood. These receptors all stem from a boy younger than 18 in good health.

This CDR3 is CASTLGPENYEQYF. Written as DNA, the CDR3 is TGTGCCAGCACCCTAGGACCAGAGAACTACGAGCAGTACTTC. This sequence joins TRBV7-2 and TRBJ2-7; D is ambiguous. This CDR3 is built from 14 residues. V was clipped by 7 bases and J by 3 bases, with 16 bases between them. Per germline, CDR1 SGHTA and CDR2 FQGNSA.

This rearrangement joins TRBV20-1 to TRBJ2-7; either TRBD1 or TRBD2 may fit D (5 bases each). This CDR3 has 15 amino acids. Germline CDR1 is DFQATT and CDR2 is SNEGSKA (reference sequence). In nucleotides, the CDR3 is TGCAGCGTCGGAACCGGGACCCTTGATGGGTGGGAGCAGTACTTC. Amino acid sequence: CSVGTGTLDGWEQYF.

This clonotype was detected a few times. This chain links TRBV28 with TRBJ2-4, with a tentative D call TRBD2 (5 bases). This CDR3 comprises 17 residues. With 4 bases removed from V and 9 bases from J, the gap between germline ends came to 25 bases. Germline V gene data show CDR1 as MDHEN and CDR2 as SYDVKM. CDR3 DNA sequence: TGTGCCAGCAGTTCCAATCTAAAACCTCGGGGTCTGGGCATTCAGTACTTC. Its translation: CASSSNLKPRGLGIQYF.

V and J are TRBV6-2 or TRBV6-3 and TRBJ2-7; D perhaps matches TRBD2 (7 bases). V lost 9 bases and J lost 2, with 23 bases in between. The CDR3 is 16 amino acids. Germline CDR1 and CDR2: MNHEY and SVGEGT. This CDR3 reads CASFDYEGGQPYEQYF. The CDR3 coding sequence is TGTGCCAGTTTCGACTATGAGGGGGGGCAACCCTACGAGCAGTACTTC.

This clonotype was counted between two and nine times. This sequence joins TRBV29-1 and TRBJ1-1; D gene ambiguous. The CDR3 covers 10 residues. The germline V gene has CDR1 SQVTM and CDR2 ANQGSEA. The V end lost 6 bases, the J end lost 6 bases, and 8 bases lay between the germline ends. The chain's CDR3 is CSVGSPEAFF. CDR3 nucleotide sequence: TGCAGCGTGGGGTCACCTGAAGCTTTCTTT.

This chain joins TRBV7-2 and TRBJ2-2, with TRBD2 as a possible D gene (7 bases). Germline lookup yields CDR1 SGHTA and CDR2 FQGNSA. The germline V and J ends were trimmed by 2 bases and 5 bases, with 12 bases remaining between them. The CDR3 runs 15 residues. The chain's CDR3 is CASSLWGGGTGELFF. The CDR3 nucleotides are TGTGCCAGCAGCTTATGGGGGGGCGGAACCGGGGAGCTGTTTTTT. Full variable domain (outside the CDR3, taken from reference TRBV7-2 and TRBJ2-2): GAGVSQSPSNKVTEKGKDVELRCDPISGHTALYWYRQSLGQGLEFLIYFQGNSAPDKSGLPSDRFSAERTGGSVSTLTIQRTQQEDSAVYLCASSLWGGGTGELFFGEGSRLTVL.

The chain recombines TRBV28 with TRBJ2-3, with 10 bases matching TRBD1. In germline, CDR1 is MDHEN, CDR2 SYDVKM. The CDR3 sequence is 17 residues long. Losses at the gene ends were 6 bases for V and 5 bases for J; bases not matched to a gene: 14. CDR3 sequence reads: CASRPRDRGLRGDTQYF. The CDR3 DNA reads TGTGCCAGCAGACCCCGAGACAGGGGGCTGCGAGGAGATACGCAGTATTTT.

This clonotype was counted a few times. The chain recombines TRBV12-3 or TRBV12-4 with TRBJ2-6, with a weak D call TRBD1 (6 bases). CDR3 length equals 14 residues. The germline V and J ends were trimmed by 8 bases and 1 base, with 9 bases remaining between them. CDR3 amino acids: CASGRGSGANVLTF. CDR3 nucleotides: TGTGCCAGCGGAAGGGGGTCTGGGGCCAACGTCCTGACTTTC.

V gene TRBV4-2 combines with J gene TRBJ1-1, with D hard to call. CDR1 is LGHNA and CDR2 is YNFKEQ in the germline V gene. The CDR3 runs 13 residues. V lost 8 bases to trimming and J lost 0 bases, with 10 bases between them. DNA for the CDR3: TGTGCCAGCGGCTTTTCCGTGAACACTGAAGCTTTCTTT. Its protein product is CASGFSVNTEAFF.

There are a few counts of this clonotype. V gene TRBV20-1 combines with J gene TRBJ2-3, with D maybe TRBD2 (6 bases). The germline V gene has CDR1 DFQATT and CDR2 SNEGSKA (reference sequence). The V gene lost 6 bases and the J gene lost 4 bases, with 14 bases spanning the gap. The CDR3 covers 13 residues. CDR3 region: CSAGTFYADTQYF. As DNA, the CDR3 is TGCAGTGCCGGGACTTTTTACGCAGATACGCAGTATTTT.

The CDR3 loop reads CASSLARGENTEAFF. The CDR3 DNA sequence: TGTGCCAGCAGCTTAGCAAGAGGGGAGAACACTGAAGCTTTCTTT. The chain combines TRBV7-2 with TRBJ1-1; D is possibly TRBD1 (5 bases). The CDR3 contains 15 residues. The germline V gene has CDR1 SGHTA and CDR2 FQGNSA. Trimming removed 0 bases at V and 1 base at J, with 9 bases between.

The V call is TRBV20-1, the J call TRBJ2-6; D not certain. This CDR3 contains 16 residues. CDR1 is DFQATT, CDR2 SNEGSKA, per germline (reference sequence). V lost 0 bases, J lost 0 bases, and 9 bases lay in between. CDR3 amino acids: CSARDLWSSGANVLTF. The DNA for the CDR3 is TGCAGTGCTAGAGATTTGTGGTCCTCTGGGGCCAACGTCCTGACTTTC.

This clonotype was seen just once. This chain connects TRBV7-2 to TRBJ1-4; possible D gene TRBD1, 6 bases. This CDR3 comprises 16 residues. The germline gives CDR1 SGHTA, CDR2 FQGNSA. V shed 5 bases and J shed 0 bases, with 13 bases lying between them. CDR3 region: CASSPGHPATNEKLFF. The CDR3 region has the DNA TGTGCCAGCAGCCCGGGACACCCTGCAACTAATGAAAAACTGTTTTTT.

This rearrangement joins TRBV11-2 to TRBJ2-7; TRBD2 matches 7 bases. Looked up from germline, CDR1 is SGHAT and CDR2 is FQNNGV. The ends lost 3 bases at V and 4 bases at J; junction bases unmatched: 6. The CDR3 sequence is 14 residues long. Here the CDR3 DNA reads TGTGCCAGCAGCTTTGCTAGCGGAGTTTACGAGCAGTACTTC. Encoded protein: CASSFASGVYEQYF. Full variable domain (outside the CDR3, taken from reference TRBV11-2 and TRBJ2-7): EAGVAQSPRYKIIEKRQSVAFWCNPISGHATLYWYQQILGQGPKLLIQFQNNGVVDDSQLPKDRFSAERLKGVDSTLKIQPAKLEDSAVYLCASSFASGVYEQYFGPGTRLTVT.

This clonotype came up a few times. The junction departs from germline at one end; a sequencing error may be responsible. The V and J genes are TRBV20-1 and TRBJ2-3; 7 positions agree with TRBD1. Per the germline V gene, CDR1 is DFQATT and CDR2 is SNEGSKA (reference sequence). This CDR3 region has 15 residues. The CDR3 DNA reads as TGCAGTGCTTCCGACGGGGCAAAAACAGGGGATACGCAGTACTTT. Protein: CSASDGAKTGDTQYF.

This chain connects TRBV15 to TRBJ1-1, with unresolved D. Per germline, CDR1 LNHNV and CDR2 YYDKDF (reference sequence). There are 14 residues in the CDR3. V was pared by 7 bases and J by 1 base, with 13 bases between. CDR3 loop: CATTDRRGNTEAFF. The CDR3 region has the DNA TGTGCCACCACCGATAGACGGGGGAACACTGAAGCTTTCTTT. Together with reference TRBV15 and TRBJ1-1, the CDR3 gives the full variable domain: DAMVIQNPRYQVTQFGKPVTLSCSQTLNHNVMYWYQQKSSQAPKLLFHYYDKDFNNEADTPDNFQSRRPNTSFCFLDIRSPGLGDTAMYLCATTDRRGNTEAFFGQGTRLTVV.

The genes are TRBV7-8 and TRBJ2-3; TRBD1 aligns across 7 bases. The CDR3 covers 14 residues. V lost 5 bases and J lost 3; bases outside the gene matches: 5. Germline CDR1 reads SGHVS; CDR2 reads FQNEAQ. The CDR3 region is CASSTPTGTDTQYF. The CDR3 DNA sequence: TGTGCCAGCAGCACACCGACAGGGACAGATACGCAGTATTTT. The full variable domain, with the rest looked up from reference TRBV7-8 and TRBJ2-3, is GAGVSQSPRYKVAKRGQDVALRCDPISGHVSLFWYQQALGQGPEFLTYFQNEAQLDKSGLPSDRFFAERPEGSVSTLKIQRTQQEDSAVYLCASSTPTGTDTQYFGPGTRLTVL.

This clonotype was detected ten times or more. CDR3 bases: TGTGCCAGCAGCTTATCGACAAGCTCCTACGAGCAGTACTTC. Translation: CASSLSTSSYEQYF. The V gene is TRBV7-9, the J gene TRBJ2-7; D unclear. Germline CDR1 SEHNR, CDR2 FQNEAQ (reference sequence). V was cut by 2 bases and J by 0 bases, with 8 bases left in between. The CDR3 has 14 residues.

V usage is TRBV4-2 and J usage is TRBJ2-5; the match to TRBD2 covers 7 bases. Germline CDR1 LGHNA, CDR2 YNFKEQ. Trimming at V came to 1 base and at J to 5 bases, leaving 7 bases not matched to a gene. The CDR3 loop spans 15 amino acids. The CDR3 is CASSQGGEGEETQYF. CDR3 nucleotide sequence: TGTGCCAGCAGCCAAGGGGGGGAGGGTGAGGAGACCCAGTACTTC.

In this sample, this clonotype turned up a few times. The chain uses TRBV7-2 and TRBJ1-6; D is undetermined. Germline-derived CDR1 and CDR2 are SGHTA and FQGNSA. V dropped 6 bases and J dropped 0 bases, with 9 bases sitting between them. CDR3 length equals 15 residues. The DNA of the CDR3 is TGTGCCAGCAGATTGGAATTCTCCTATAATTCACCCCTCCACTTT. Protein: CASRLEFSYNSPLHF.

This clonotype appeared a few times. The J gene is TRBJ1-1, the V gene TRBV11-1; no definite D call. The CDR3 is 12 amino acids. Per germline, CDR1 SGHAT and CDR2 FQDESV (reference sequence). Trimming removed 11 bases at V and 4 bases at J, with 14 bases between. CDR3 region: CAGGFLGTEAFF. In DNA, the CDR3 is TGTGCCGGCGGTTTTTTAGGCACTGAAGCTTTCTTT.

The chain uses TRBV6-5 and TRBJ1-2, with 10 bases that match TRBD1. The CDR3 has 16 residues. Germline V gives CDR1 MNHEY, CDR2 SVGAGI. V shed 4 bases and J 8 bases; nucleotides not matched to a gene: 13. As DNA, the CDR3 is TGTGCCAGCAGTTGGTTTCCTGAGACAGGGGGCATGGGCTACACCTTC. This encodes CASSWFPETGGMGYTF.

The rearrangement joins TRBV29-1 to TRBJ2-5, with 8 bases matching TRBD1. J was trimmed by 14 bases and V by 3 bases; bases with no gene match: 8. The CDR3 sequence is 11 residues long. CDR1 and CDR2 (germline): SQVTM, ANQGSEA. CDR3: CSVEGVDRAYF. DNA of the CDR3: TGCAGCGTTGAGGGGGTGGACAGGGCCTACTTC.

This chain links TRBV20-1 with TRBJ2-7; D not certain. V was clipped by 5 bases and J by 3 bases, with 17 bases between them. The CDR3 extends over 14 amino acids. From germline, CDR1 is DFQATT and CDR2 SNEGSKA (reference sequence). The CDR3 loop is CSAGANINFYEQYF. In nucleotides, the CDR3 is TGCAGTGCTGGCGCTAATATTAACTTCTACGAGCAGTACTTC.

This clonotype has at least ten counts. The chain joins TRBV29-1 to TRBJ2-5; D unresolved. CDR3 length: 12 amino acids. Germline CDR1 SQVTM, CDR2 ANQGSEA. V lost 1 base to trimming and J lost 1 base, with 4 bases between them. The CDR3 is CSVEVIQETQYF. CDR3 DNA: TGCAGCGTTGAAGTCATCCAAGAGACCCAGTACTTC.

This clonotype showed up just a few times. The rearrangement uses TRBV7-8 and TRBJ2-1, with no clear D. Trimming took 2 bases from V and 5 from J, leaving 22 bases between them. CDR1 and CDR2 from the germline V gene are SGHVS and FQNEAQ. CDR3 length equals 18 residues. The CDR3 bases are TGTGCCAGCAGCTTACTCCAGCCCCGGATGAACATCGACAATGAGCAGTTCTTC. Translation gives CASSLLQPRMNIDNEQFF. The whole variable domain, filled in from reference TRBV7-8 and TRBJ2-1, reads GAGVSQSPRYKVAKRGQDVALRCDPISGHVSLFWYQQALGQGPEFLTYFQNEAQLDKSGLPSDRFFAERPEGSVSTLKIQRTQQEDSAVYLCASSLLQPRMNIDNEQFFGPGTRLTVL.

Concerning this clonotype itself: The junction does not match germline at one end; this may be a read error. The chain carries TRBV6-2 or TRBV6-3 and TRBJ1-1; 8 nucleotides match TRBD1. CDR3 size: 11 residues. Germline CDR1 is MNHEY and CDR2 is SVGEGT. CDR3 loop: CASSNRDRRLF. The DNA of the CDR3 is TGTGCCAGCAGTAACCGGGACAGGCGGCTCTTT.